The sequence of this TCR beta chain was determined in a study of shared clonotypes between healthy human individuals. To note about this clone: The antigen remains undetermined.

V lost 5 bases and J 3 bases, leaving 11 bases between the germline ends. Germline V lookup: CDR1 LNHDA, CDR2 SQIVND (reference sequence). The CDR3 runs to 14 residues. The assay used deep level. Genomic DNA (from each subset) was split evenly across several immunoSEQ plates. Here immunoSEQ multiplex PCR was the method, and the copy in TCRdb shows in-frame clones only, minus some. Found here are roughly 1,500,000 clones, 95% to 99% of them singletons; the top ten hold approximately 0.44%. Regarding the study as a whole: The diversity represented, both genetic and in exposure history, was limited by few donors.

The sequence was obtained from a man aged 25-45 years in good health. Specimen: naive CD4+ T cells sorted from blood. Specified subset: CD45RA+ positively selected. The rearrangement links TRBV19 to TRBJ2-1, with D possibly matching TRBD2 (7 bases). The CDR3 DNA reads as TGTGCCAGTAGTTGGGGGGGCCTCTACAATGAGCAGTTCTTC. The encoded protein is CASSWGGLYNEQFF.